This T cell receptor (beta chain) originates from a study of T cells after yellow fever vaccination (dated by TCRdb to about 2019). A note on the overall study: The SMART-Seq v4 Ultra Low Input RNA kit was used to prepare libraries from fractions with low cell numbers. Two healthy male donors, one aged 18 to 29 and one aged 30 to 40 years, made up the cohort. Bulk TCR alpha and beta repertoires were sequenced longitudinally to track T-cell clones before and after primary and booster YFV17D yellow fever vaccination. Bulk PBMC replicates and cell subsets were isolated from blood drawn at multiple timepoints before and after both primary and secondary immunization. Results and caveats for the whole study, not just this receptor: A small fraction of clonotypes showed up in both the CD4 and CD8 compartments, probably as a result of convergent recombination. After the booster, most clones that had expanded after primary vaccination were detected again (approximately 97% of CD4 and under 90% of CD8), suggesting broad maintenance of memory. FACS-sorted repertoires could contain abundant contaminating clonotypes from the bulk population, so computational filtering was required. The secondary T-cell response was found to be weaker but faster than the primary response, with a peak reached on day 5 rather than on day 15. Because the study included only two donors, the extent to which the findings can be generalized is limited.

At least ten counts were recorded for this clonotype. The target of this receptor is not known. Base qualities are not provided; no much larger clone lies one nucleotide away. Synthesis of TCR cDNA relied on 5'RACE template switching, a step that introduced a universal primer site along with unique molecular identifiers. cDNA synthesis was primed from both the TCR alpha and TCR beta constant segments. Libraries were amplified in two PCR steps, with sample barcodes and sequencing adapters added in the second step. Sequencing of libraries was done on Illumina HiSeq 2500 (2x100 bp) or NovaSeq (2x150 bp). The authors processed their data as follows. MIGEC handled demultiplexing of reads and collapsing into UMI consensus sequences, while MiXCR performed V(D)J alignment. Using edgeR on replicate PBMC samples, clonotypes were called vaccine-responding if FDR was below 0.01 and the log2 fold change was above 5 up to day 15. Each bulk clonotype was labeled CD4 or CD8 based on which sequenced repertoire, CD4 or CD8, contained the clonotype at higher abundance. TCRdb applied fastp at Q25 and MiXCR to the public reads, then kept only in-frame beta chains. Every distinct CDR3 protein forms one entry, paired with its most common genes and DNA. The V and J calls and clone size come from TCRdb's table, not from the authors' own analysis. Here the sample has approximately 350,000 distinct CDR3 sequences; around a tenth occur a single time. In total, the top ten clones hold roughly 18% of the sample.

According to the study, the label for this sample's treatment or condition signals: live attenuated yellow fever vaccine strain. At each blood-draw timepoint, two biological replicates of bulk PBMCs were collected. PBMCs were isolated from peripheral blood using a standard Ficoll-Paque protocol. TriZol was used to extract RNA from bulk PBMCs, from CD4 and CD8 fractions, and from dextramer-positive and dextramer-negative fractions. The sequences come from PBMCs, collected on the day of the first yellow fever vaccination. The TCR comes from a man between 18 and 35 years old who received the YFV17D yellow fever vaccine.

The CDR3 in this case is CAIGTEQETQYF. The nucleotides are TGTGCCATCGGTACGGAGCAAGAGACCCAGTACTTC. Recombination linked TRBV10-3 to TRBJ2-5; the D gene cannot be resolved reliably. There are 12 amino acids in the CDR3, from cysteine to phenylalanine inclusive. The only DNA kept is the CDR3, 36 bases in frame from the first base. V and J are truncated by 8 bases and 2 bases respectively, leaving an intervening sequence of 9 bases. Based on the germline V gene, the CDR1 and CDR2 sequences are ENHRY and SYGVKD.